Presented here are 5 T cell receptor beta chains from one specimen sequenced in a study of T cells in Graves' hyperthyroidism and ophthalmopathy. Amplification targeted TCR beta CDR3 regions from RNA transcripts. TCR CDR3 underwent first-round RT-PCR with the HTBI primer set. A single record per CDR3 protein comes from TCRdb applying MiXCR to the multiplex PCR reads. The sample carries 350,000 or so distinct CDR3 sequences, over 15% recorded once. Material: blood. The receptors shown here come from a woman between 45 and 65 years old with Graves' hyperthyroidism.

The rearrangement joins TRBV7-9 to TRBJ2-5; D might be TRBD1 or TRBD2, each matching 6 bases. The CDR3 spans 13 residues. Deletions cut 1 base from V and 11 bases from J, with 14 bases between. The germline V gene encodes CDR1 SEHNR and CDR2 FQNEAQ (reference sequence). CDR3 sequence reads: CASSLGDRGTQYF. CDR3 coding DNA: TGTGCCAGCAGCTTAGGAGATAGGGGGACTCAGTACTTC.

In its sample, this clonotype was seen many times. The chain couples TRBV28 to TRBJ1-5; D remains unclear. Germline loops: CDR1 MDHEN, CDR2 SYDVKM. This CDR3 comprises 13 residues. Trimming took 2 bases from V and 5 from J, leaving 7 bases between them. In nucleotides, the CDR3 is TGTGCCAGCAGTTTAGACACGGATCAGCCCCAGCATTTT. Translated: CASSLDTDQPQHF.

This clonotype was counted at least ten times. This chain connects TRBV7-2 to TRBJ2-3; weak D call: TRBD1 (6 bases). This CDR3 contains 12 residues. Germline V gene lookup returns CDR1 SGHTA and CDR2 FQGNSA. The germline V and J ends were trimmed by 5 bases and 5 bases, with 8 bases remaining between them. The chain's CDR3 is CASSRRGDTQYF. The CDR3 DNA reads as TGTGCCAGCAGCCGCAGGGGAGATACGCAGTATTTT.

This clonotype showed up just a few times. V usage is TRBV30 and J usage is TRBJ2-5, with 8 bases fitting TRBD1. Per the germline V gene, CDR1 is GTSNPN and CDR2 is SVGIG (reference sequence). Trimming at V came to 2 bases and at J to 4 bases, leaving 6 bases not matched to a gene. The CDR3 consists of 14 residues. CDR3 amino acids: CAWSLGQGGETQYF. The CDR3 coding sequence is TGTGCCTGGAGTTTAGGACAGGGCGGAGAGACCCAGTACTTC.

The J gene is TRBJ2-2, the V gene TRBV25-1; weak D call: TRBD1 (5 bases). Germline assignment: CDR1 MGHDK and CDR2 SYGVNS. This CDR3 spans 15 amino acids. V lost 3 bases, J lost 3 bases, and 11 bases lay in between. The chain's CDR3 is CASSDGRVDTGELFF. The CDR3 DNA reads as TGTGCCAGCAGTGATGGCAGGGTCGACACCGGGGAGCTGTTTTTT.